This record covers a single T cell receptor (beta chain). The protocol was immunoSEQ multiplex PCR, while the TCRdb copy is restricted to in-frame clones and leaves out a portion. The sample lists 95,000 to 150,000 clones; over 65% were seen once. These data belong to a study of blood T cell repertoires in COVID-19. Between the trimmed V and J ends, which lost 1 base and 9 bases, there was a span of 13 bases. Germline CDR1 reads GTSNPN; CDR2 reads SVGIG (reference sequence). CDR3 length equals 13 residues. The sequence came from a woman in her seventies with acute or convalescent COVID-19. Specimen: peripheral blood. The chain employs TRBV30 and TRBJ2-1; D remains ambiguous. CDR3: CAWSERVPPEQFF. DNA for the CDR3: TGTGCCTGGAGTGAACGGGTCCCCCCTGAGCAGTTCTTC.